The next 16 T cell receptor beta chains were all read from a single sample in a study of blood T cell repertoires in COVID-19. This table comes from immunoSEQ multiplex PCR, and its TCRdb copy is limited to in-frame clones, with some not included. The data show 56,000 or so clones, with around 80% seen just once and over 10% held by the top ten. The sequenced material came from peripheral blood. These TCRs come from an elderly woman with acute or convalescent COVID-19.

The J gene is TRBJ1-1, the V gene TRBV19, with a tentative D call TRBD1 (6 bases). The germline V and J ends were trimmed by 8 bases and 10 bases, with 14 bases remaining between them. There are 11 residues in the CDR3. From germline, CDR1 is LNHDA and CDR2 SQIVND (reference sequence). The CDR3 loop reads CASSQGWVAFF. Written as DNA, the CDR3 is TGTGCCAGTTCACAGGGCTGGGTAGCTTTCTTT.

V gene TRBV18 combines with J gene TRBJ2-5, with D maybe TRBD1 (6 bases). V lost 3 bases, J lost 4 bases, and 12 bases lay in between. From germline, CDR1 is KGHSH and CDR2 LQKENI. The CDR3 is 14 amino acids. The CDR3 reads CASSPYEGVETQYF. Written as DNA, the CDR3 is TGTGCCAGCTCACCTTACGAGGGGGTAGAGACCCAGTACTTC. Drawing the rest from reference TRBV18 and TRBJ2-5, the complete variable domain is NAGVMQNPRHLVRRRGQEARLRCSPMKGHSHVYWYRQLPEEGLKFMVYLQKENIIDESGMPKERFSAEFPKEGPSILRIQQVVRGDSAAYFCASSPYEGVETQYFGPGTRLLVL.

The chain joins TRBV10-3 to TRBJ2-3, with TRBD2 matching over 9 bases. The trim removed 2 bases at V and 2 bases at J, leaving 2 bases unmatched. The CDR3 length is 15 residues. Germline CDR1 is ENHRY and CDR2 is SYGVKD. CDR3 bases: TGTGCCATCAGTGAGACTAGCGGGTACACAGATACGCAGTATTTT. Encoded protein: CAISETSGYTDTQYF.

This clone was seen only once. J is TRBJ1-1 and V is TRBV3-1 (or the pseudogene TRBV3-2); D is ambiguous. V dropped 4 bases and J dropped 2 bases, with 14 bases sitting between them. Germline loops: CDR1 LGHDT, CDR2 YNNKEL (reference sequence). This CDR3 comprises 15 residues. CDR3 protein: CASSPGAFLNTEAFF. The CDR3 DNA follows: TGTGCCAGCAGCCCGGGAGCTTTCCTTAACACTGAAGCTTTCTTT.

The CDR3: CASRNGGGDSPLHF. DNA for the CDR3: TGTGCCAGCAGAAATGGGGGAGGTGATTCACCCCTCCACTTT. The rearrangement links TRBV27 to TRBJ1-6; tentatively, D is TRBD1 (5 bases). The CDR3 is 14 residues long. V lost 6 bases to trimming and J lost 8 bases, with 14 bases between them. Per germline, CDR1 MNHEY and CDR2 SMNVEV (reference sequence).

The chain joins TRBV6-5 to TRBJ2-2; maybe TRBD2 (5 bases). Germline V lookup: CDR1 MNHEY, CDR2 SVGAGI. This CDR3 is built from 14 residues. V lost 4 bases, J lost 1 base, and 7 bases lay in between. The CDR3 loop reads CASSSGVNTGELFF. The CDR3 bases are TGTGCCAGCAGTTCCGGGGTGAACACCGGGGAGCTGTTTTTT.

This clone showed up just a few times. The gene calls are TRBV2 and TRBJ1-5; D ambiguous. CDR3 length equals 15 residues. Trimming shortened V by 3 bases and J by 0 bases, and 9 bases separated the two germline ends. Germline V gene sequence: CDR1 SNHLY, CDR2 FYNNEI. The CDR3 DNA sequence: TGTGCCAGCAGTGATTGGCACTATAGCAATCAGCCCCAGCATTTT. Residues: CASSDWHYSNQPQHF.

The chain joins TRBV5-1 to TRBJ2-2, with D possibly TRBD1 on 6 matching bases. The V gene lost 4 bases and the J gene lost 10 bases, with 14 bases spanning the gap. This CDR3 is built from 13 residues. Germline CDR1 SGHRS, CDR2 YFSETQ. This CDR3 reads CASSPDRWSELFF. The DNA for the CDR3 is TGCGCCAGCAGCCCGGACAGATGGTCGGAGCTGTTTTTT. Based on the CDR3 plus reference TRBV5-1 and TRBJ2-2, the full variable domain is KAGVTQTPRYLIKTRGQQVTLSCSPISGHRSVSWYQQTPGQGLQFLFEYFSETQRNKGNFPGRFSGRQFSNSRSEMNVSTLELGDSALYLCASSPDRWSELFFGEGSRLTVL.

Here the CDR3 reads CASSGPQEKLFF. CDR3 bases: TGTGCCAGCAGTGGCCCGCAGGAAAAACTGTTTTTT. The chain links TRBV27 to TRBJ1-4; no clear D gene. From germline, CDR1 is MNHEY and CDR2 SMNVEV (reference sequence). The CDR3 loop spans 12 amino acids. The ends were cut back, 5 bases at V and 8 bases at J, with 9 bases in the middle.

V usage is TRBV3-1 (or the pseudogene TRBV3-2) and J usage is TRBJ1-1; a possible D gene is TRBD1 (5 bases). Trimming pared 0 bases from V and 10 bases from J, leaving 15 bases between. CDR1 and CDR2 (germline): LGHDT, YNNKEL (reference sequence). CDR3 length equals 14 residues. CDR3 protein: CASSQEIGGMGAFF. CDR3 bases: TGTGCCAGCAGCCAAGAGATCGGGGGGATGGGAGCTTTCTTT.

V is TRBV11-2 and J is TRBJ2-7; no definite D call. Germline CDR1 reads SGHAT; CDR2 reads FQNNGV. Trimming cost V 1 base and J 12 bases, with 13 bases left between them. This CDR3 region has 12 residues. CDR3 coding DNA: TGTGCCAGCAGCTTAGGAACGCCTAATAGGTACTTC. Protein product: CASSLGTPNRYF.

V usage is TRBV10-3 and J usage is TRBJ2-5, with TRBD1 matching 9 bases. Germline assignment: CDR1 ENHRY and CDR2 SYGVKD. This CDR3 contains 14 residues. After removal of 5 bases from V and 3 bases from J, the junction contained 4 bases not matched to a gene. The CDR3: CAISTGGDEETQYF. CDR3 DNA: TGTGCCATCAGTACAGGGGGCGATGAAGAGACCCAGTACTTC.

V usage is TRBV10-3 and J usage is TRBJ1-1, with TRBD1 matching 11 bases. Germline loops: CDR1 ENHRY, CDR2 SYGVKD. V was pared by 2 bases and J by 10 bases, with 0 bases of the junction left unmatched. The CDR3 is 12 residues long. The CDR3 loop is CAISEGTGGAFF. In nucleotides, the CDR3 is TGTGCCATCAGTGAGGGGACAGGGGGAGCTTTCTTT.

V and J are TRBV19 and TRBJ1-1; D is ambiguous. The V gene lost 0 bases and the J gene lost 1 base, with 3 bases spanning the gap. Looked up from germline, CDR1 is LNHDA and CDR2 is SQIVND (reference sequence). This CDR3 has 13 amino acids. The CDR3 here is CASSIERNTEAFF. CDR3 DNA sequence: TGTGCCAGTAGTATAGAGAGGAACACTGAAGCTTTCTTT.

This rearrangement joins TRBV3-1 (or the pseudogene TRBV3-2) to TRBJ2-1, with TRBD2 identical over 9 bases. Germline loops: CDR1 LGHDT, CDR2 YNNKEL (reference sequence). The CDR3 is 15 residues long. V shed 0 bases, J shed 4 bases, and the junction held 1 base outside the gene matches. The chain's CDR3 is CASSQERGGYNEQFF. CDR3 nucleotide sequence: TGTGCCAGCAGCCAAGAGCGGGGGGGATACAATGAGCAGTTCTTC.

The genes are TRBV4-1 and TRBJ1-2; possibly TRBD1 for D (5 bases). Trimming took 4 bases from V and 3 from J, leaving 12 bases between them. Per the germline V gene, CDR1 is MGHRA and CDR2 is YSYEKL. This CDR3 comprises 14 residues. For the CDR3, the DNA is TGCGCCAGCAGCCTCCTCTGGGGCGACTATGGCTACACCTTC. Its translation is CASSLLWGDYGYTF.